The rows below give T cell receptor beta chains drawn from one sample of a study of blood T cell repertoires in COVID-19. Clones were sequenced by immunoSEQ multiplex PCR, and TCRdb holds only the in-frame ones, with some missing. The sample comprises about 140,000 clones, roughly four fifths of which are singletons, and roughly 1.5% rests with the top ten. The sequencing sample was made of peripheral blood. These receptors were collected from a human donor in a cohort sampled during active COVID-19. Both conserved end residues are part of each CDR3. Each record gives: CDR3 DNA, CDR3 protein, V gene, J gene, clone size, D gene. D genes are given only for firm matches. Clone size, where shown, is once, few, many, or a class for clones that have expanded.

cdr3_nt: TGTGCCAGCAGTTACCCCGCGGGTAATTCACCCCTCCACTTT
cdr3_aa: CASSYPAGNSPLHF
v_call: TRBV6-6
j_call: TRBJ1-6
clone_size: few
d_call: NA

cdr3_nt: TGTGCCAGCAGTTATCAGGCCGAGTTCAAAAACATTCAGTACTTC
cdr3_aa: CASSYQAEFKNIQYF
v_call: TRBV6-5
j_call: TRBJ2-4
clone_size: NA
d_call: NA

cdr3_nt: TGTGCCAGCAGTTCAAGGCGGAATCAGCCCCAGCATTTT
cdr3_aa: CASSSRRNQPQHF
v_call: TRBV28
j_call: TRBJ1-5
clone_size: NA
d_call: NA

cdr3_nt: TGTGCCAGCAGTGAAGTTCAGTGGCAGCCCCAGCATTTT
cdr3_aa: CASSEVQWQPQHF
v_call: TRBV6-1
j_call: TRBJ1-5
clone_size: NA
d_call: NA

cdr3_nt: TGTGCCACCAGTGATCCCACAGGGGTGAATGAGCAGTTCTTC
cdr3_aa: CATSDPTGVNEQFF
v_call: TRBV24-1
j_call: TRBJ2-1
clone_size: NA
d_call: TRBD1

cdr3_nt: TGTGCCAGCAGTGACTCAGGGACACCGCCTCGGGGAGGCTACACCTTC
cdr3_aa: CASSDSGTPPRGGYTF
v_call: TRBV6-4
j_call: TRBJ1-2
clone_size: NA
d_call: NA

cdr3_nt: TGTGCCAGCAATAATCCGGGACTAGCGGGAACCACAGATACGCAGTATTTT
cdr3_aa: CASNNPGLAGTTDTQYF
v_call: TRBV27
j_call: TRBJ2-3
clone_size: NA
d_call: TRBD2

cdr3_nt: TGCGCCAGCAGCCCGGGACAAAGCCTAGACGAGCAGTACTTC
cdr3_aa: CASSPGQSLDEQYF
v_call: TRBV5-1
j_call: TRBJ2-7
clone_size: NA
d_call: NA

cdr3_nt: TGTGCCAGCAGCTTAGAGGGTAGCGGGAGGGCCTTCTTC
cdr3_aa: CASSLEGSGRAFF
v_call: TRBV7-2
j_call: TRBJ2-1
clone_size: NA
d_call: TRBD2

cdr3_nt: TGTGCCAGCAGCTTAACGGGGTCAGTGAGCTCCTACGAGCAGTACTTC
cdr3_aa: CASSLTGSVSSYEQYF
v_call: TRBV7-9
j_call: TRBJ2-7
clone_size: NA
d_call: NA

cdr3_nt: TGTGCCAGTAGTGTCCGGGATAGGGCCTCCCACGAGCAGTACTTC
cdr3_aa: CASSVRDRASHEQYF
v_call: TRBV19
j_call: TRBJ2-7
clone_size: NA
d_call: NA

cdr3_nt: TGTGCCAGCGATTTGCAGGGGGCTCTCAATGAGCAGTTCTTC
cdr3_aa: CASDLQGALNEQFF
v_call: TRBV2
j_call: TRBJ2-1
clone_size: NA
d_call: TRBD1

cdr3_nt: TGTGCCAGTAAAAGAGGAGGGACAGGGGAGATAGATGGCTACACCTTC
cdr3_aa: CASKRGGTGEIDGYTF
v_call: TRBV19
j_call: TRBJ1-2
clone_size: NA
d_call: TRBD1

cdr3_nt: TGTGCCAGCAGTGAATCCATACCGGGGCCCCAGCATTTT
cdr3_aa: CASSESIPGPQHF
v_call: TRBV2
j_call: TRBJ1-5
clone_size: NA
d_call: NA

cdr3_nt: TGTGCCAGCAGCCCAGGGAGGCGGGAGAGGAAGACCCAGTACTTC
cdr3_aa: CASSPGRRERKTQYF
v_call: TRBV7-2
j_call: TRBJ2-5
clone_size: NA
d_call: TRBD2

cdr3_nt: TGTGCCAGCAGTGATACAACAGAAACCAACACTGAAGCTTTCTTT
cdr3_aa: CASSDTTETNTEAFF
v_call: TRBV25-1
j_call: TRBJ1-1
clone_size: NA
d_call: NA

cdr3_nt: TGTGCCAGCAGCTTGGCGGCAGGGGTTATGAACACTGAAGCTTTCTTT
cdr3_aa: CASSLAAGVMNTEAFF
v_call: TRBV5-8
j_call: TRBJ1-1
clone_size: NA
d_call: NA

cdr3_nt: TGTGCCAGCATCCCTGATGGGGGCCGGGGGACCCAGTACTTC
cdr3_aa: CASIPDGGRGTQYF
v_call: TRBV28
j_call: TRBJ2-5
clone_size: NA
d_call: NA

cdr3_nt: TGTGCCAGCAGTTTGTTCGTGACTAGCGGAGGCGGCTCCTACGAGCAGTACTTC
cdr3_aa: CASSLFVTSGGGSYEQYF
v_call: TRBV28
j_call: TRBJ2-7
clone_size: NA
d_call: TRBD2

cdr3_nt: TGTGCCAGCAGTCCCGGGGCAGGGGGTAATCAGCCCCAGCATTTT
cdr3_aa: CASSPGAGGNQPQHF
v_call: TRBV6-6
j_call: TRBJ1-5
clone_size: few
d_call: TRBD1

cdr3_nt: TGTGCCAGCAGCCGTCGGACAGGGAGAGGAGAGACCCAGTACTTC
cdr3_aa: CASSRRTGRGETQYF
v_call: TRBV7-6
j_call: TRBJ2-5
clone_size: NA
d_call: TRBD1

cdr3_nt: TGTGCCAGCAGCCACGACATGTCCACCTATGGCTACACCTTC
cdr3_aa: CASSHDMSTYGYTF
v_call: TRBV3-1/TRBV3-2
j_call: TRBJ1-2
clone_size: NA
d_call: NA

cdr3_nt: TGTGCTAGCAGCCCCGGGACAGGGGAACAAGAGACCCAGTACTTC
cdr3_aa: CASSPGTGEQETQYF
v_call: TRBV7-7
j_call: TRBJ2-5
clone_size: once
d_call: TRBD1

cdr3_nt: TGTGCCAGCAGTCTCAGGGACTCCTACGAGCAGTACTTC
cdr3_aa: CASSLRDSYEQYF
v_call: TRBV7-6
j_call: TRBJ2-7
clone_size: NA
d_call: NA

cdr3_nt: TGTGCCAGCAGCTTGGACTACAGGGCGATCTACGAGCAGTACTTC
cdr3_aa: CASSLDYRAIYEQYF
v_call: TRBV5-6
j_call: TRBJ2-7
clone_size: NA
d_call: NA

cdr3_nt: TGTGCCAGCAGCTTGAGGGCCTCGGGAGAGACCCAGTACTTC
cdr3_aa: CASSLRASGETQYF
v_call: TRBV7-6
j_call: TRBJ2-5
clone_size: NA
d_call: NA

cdr3_nt: TGTGCCATCACCTGGGACAGCGACTATGGCTACACCTTC
cdr3_aa: CAITWDSDYGYTF
v_call: TRBV10-3
j_call: TRBJ1-2
clone_size: once
d_call: TRBD1

cdr3_nt: TGCGCCAGCAGCTTGCCCAGCGGGAGAGGTGAGCAGTACTTC
cdr3_aa: CASSLPSGRGEQYF
v_call: TRBV5-1
j_call: TRBJ2-7
clone_size: NA
d_call: TRBD2

cdr3_nt: TGCAGCGTTGAAGGTGGTGGGAGGGGACAAGAGACCCAGTACTTC
cdr3_aa: CSVEGGGRGQETQYF
v_call: TRBV29-1
j_call: TRBJ2-5
clone_size: NA
d_call: TRBD2

cdr3_nt: TGTGCCAGCAGCCAAGTAATGGGACAAAGCGGCAATGAGCAGTTCTTC
cdr3_aa: CASSQVMGQSGNEQFF
v_call: TRBV3-1/TRBV3-2
j_call: TRBJ2-1
clone_size: NA
d_call: NA

cdr3_nt: TGCGCCAGCAGCCCTGGCCCGAACACTGAAGCTTTCTTT
cdr3_aa: CASSPGPNTEAFF
v_call: TRBV5-1
j_call: TRBJ1-1
clone_size: NA
d_call: NA

cdr3_nt: TGTGCCAGCAGCTCAGTTAGCGGGAGTGGTGATACGCAGTATTTT
cdr3_aa: CASSSVSGSGDTQYF
v_call: TRBV7-2
j_call: TRBJ2-3
clone_size: NA
d_call: TRBD2

cdr3_nt: TGTGCCACCAGCGGCAGGGGCTCCTACGAGCAGTACTTC
cdr3_aa: CATSGRGSYEQYF
v_call: TRBV15
j_call: TRBJ2-7
clone_size: NA
d_call: NA

cdr3_nt: TGCGCCAGCAGCCAGGGACTAGCGGCCCTTCGGACCTACAATGAGCAGTTCTTC
cdr3_aa: CASSQGLAALRTYNEQFF
v_call: TRBV4-3
j_call: TRBJ2-1
clone_size: many
d_call: TRBD2